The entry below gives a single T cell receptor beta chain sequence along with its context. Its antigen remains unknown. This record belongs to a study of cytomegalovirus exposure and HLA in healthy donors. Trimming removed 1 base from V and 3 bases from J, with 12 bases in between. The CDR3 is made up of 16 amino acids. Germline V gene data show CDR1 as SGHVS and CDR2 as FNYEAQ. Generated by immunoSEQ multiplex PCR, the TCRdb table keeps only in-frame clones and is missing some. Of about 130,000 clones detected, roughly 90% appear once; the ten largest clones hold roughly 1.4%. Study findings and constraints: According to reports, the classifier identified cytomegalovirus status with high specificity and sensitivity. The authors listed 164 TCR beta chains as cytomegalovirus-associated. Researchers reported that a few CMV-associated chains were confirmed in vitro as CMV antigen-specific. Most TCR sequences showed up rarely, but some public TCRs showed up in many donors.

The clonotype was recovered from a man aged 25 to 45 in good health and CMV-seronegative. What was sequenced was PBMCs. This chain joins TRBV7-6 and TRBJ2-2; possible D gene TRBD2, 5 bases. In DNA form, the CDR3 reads TGTGCCAGCAGCTTAGTCCACGGGGTTGACACCGGGGAGCTGTTTTTT. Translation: CASSLVHGVDTGELFF.